This T cell receptor beta chain was profiled in a study of regulatory T cells in long-lasting Graves disease. The time point is: persistent/refractory GD, antithyroid drugs over 5 years with positive TRAb. RNA isolated from PBMCs was used to make the TCR library. Into tubes containing EDTA, 8 to 9 milliliters of peripheral blood were drawn. Whole-study results and caveats: Persistent disease was associated with favored TRBV28 usage and with favored use of TRBJ1-2 and TRBJ2-5.

About this clonotype itself: Its cognate antigen is unknown.

Construction of the TCR beta libraries employed iRepertoire HTBI primers in conjunction with Arm-PCR of CDR3 regions. Original methodology: Taken together, the samples had 55 to 70 TRBV and roughly 14 TRBJ segments identified. TCRdb re-analysed the multiplex PCR reads in MiXCR, keeping a single row per CDR3 protein. The V and J calls come from TCRdb's annotation, not from the publication. The sample lists approximately 470,000 distinct CDR3 sequences, 20% occurring once. CDR1 and CDR2 from the germline V gene are ENHRY and SYGVKD. CDR3 length: 14 residues. V lost 0 bases and J lost 3, with 9 bases in between.

The sequencing used peripheral blood mononuclear cells (PBMCs), collected when the disease was refractory, from a patient treated with antithyroid drugs. The receptor was isolated from a female donor with Graves disease. The V and J genes are TRBV10-3 and TRBJ2-7; D gene unclear. The CDR3, as DNA: TGTGCCATCAGTGAGTCAAACAACTTCTACGAGCAGTACTTC. Translation: CAISESNNFYEQYF.